This T cell receptor beta chain was obtained from a study of CD8+ T cells in alopecia areata. Study in general: Administration of oral tofacitinib to treated patients was at 5 to 10 mg twice daily.

Study-level results: Clonality in lesional scalp, especially alopecia totalis/universalis, exceeded that of normal scalp.

Samples from alopecia areata patients were lesional scalp punch biopsies and peripheral blood. The sorting of PBMCs gave CD4+ and CD8+ T cells. Germline CDR1 is SGHTA and CDR2 is FQGNSA. The V and J ends lost 5 bases and 4 bases, in that order; junction bases with no gene match: 4. The CDR3 sequence is 13 residues long. Only one count was recorded for this clone. Its cognate antigen is unknown. The sequencing template was cDNA reverse transcribed from extracted RNA. The assay was immunoSEQ multiplex PCR, and TCRdb's table has in-frame clones only and misses some. Here the sample spans more than 110,000 clones, around three fifths being singletons.

This sample comprised CD4+ T cells sorted from blood, obtained at week 0. The sequence derives from a human donor with alopecia areata. This chain links TRBV7-2 with TRBJ1-2, with 7 nucleotides matching TRBD1. The chain's CDR3 is CASSRTGVYGYTF. As DNA, the CDR3 is TGTGCCAGCAGCCGAACAGGGGTCTATGGCTACACCTTC.